This T cell receptor (beta chain) was observed in a study of blood T cell repertoires in COVID-19. The assay was immunoSEQ multiplex PCR, and TCRdb's table has in-frame clones only and misses some. The sample consists of roughly 170,000 clones, more than 65% of them appearing once. Trimming cost V 6 bases and J 0 bases; bases outside gene matches: 5. CDR1 and CDR2 from the germline V gene are MNHEY and SVGAGI. The length of the CDR3 is 14 residues. The clonotype comes from a woman between 40 and 55 years old with acute COVID-19. The sequencing input was PBMCs or T cells enriched from blood (not recorded which). The chain couples TRBV6-5 to TRBJ2-7, with TRBD2 matching over 7 bases. The CDR3 DNA is TGTGCCAGCAGAAAAGCGGGAAGCTCCTACGAGCAGTACTTC. Protein sequence: CASRKAGSSYEQYF.